The 8 T cell receptor beta chains below all came from one sample that was sequenced in a study of OX40 agonist ivuxolimab in advanced cancers. This table comes from immunoSEQ multiplex PCR, and its TCRdb copy is limited to in-frame clones, with some not included. The sample yields tens of thousands of clones, approximately 89% seen once. Sequencing used CD4+ or CD8+ T cells sorted from blood, obtained in a trial of the OX40 agonist ivuxolimab. The receptors originated from an adult with an advanced solid tumor such as melanoma, head and neck, liver or kidney cancer.

The chain carries TRBV29-1 and TRBJ2-3; the match to TRBD2 covers 7 bases. CDR3 length: 13 amino acids. J lost 4 bases, V lost 4 bases, and 5 bases had no gene match. Germline-derived CDR1 and CDR2 are SQVTM and ANQGSEA. The CDR3 DNA sequence: TGCAGCGTTGGCGCGGGACTACCAGATACGCAGTATTTT. This codes for CSVGAGLPDTQYF.

V is TRBV5-1 and J is TRBJ2-5; 7 nucleotides match TRBD2. The CDR3 sequence is 16 residues long. With V trimmed by 4 bases and J by 1 base, 10 bases remained unmatched. From germline, CDR1 is SGHRS and CDR2 YFSETQ. The CDR3 nucleotides are TGCGCCAGCAGCACTGGGGCGGGAGTGGGCCAAGAGACCCAGTACTTC. It is translated as CASSTGAGVGQETQYF.

The genes are TRBV10-2 and TRBJ1-5; TRBD1 might be the D (6 bases). Trimming pared 3 bases from V and 2 bases from J, leaving 8 bases between. Per germline, CDR1 WSHSY and CDR2 SAAADI. The CDR3 is made up of 14 amino acids. The CDR3 loop reads CASSDRQGNQPQHF. DNA of the CDR3: TGCGCCAGCAGTGATCGACAGGGCAATCAGCCCCAGCATTTT.

This clone appeared a few times. This chain links TRBV27 with TRBJ2-1, with TRBD2 identical over 8 bases. Germline lookup yields CDR1 MNHEY and CDR2 SMNVEV (reference sequence). Trimming cost V 2 bases and J 7 bases; bases outside gene matches: 7. CDR3 length: 15 residues. CDR3 residues: CASSLPSGSPNEQFF. The CDR3 DNA reads TGTGCCAGCAGTTTACCTAGCGGGTCTCCGAATGAGCAGTTCTTC.

V and J are TRBV7-6 and TRBJ2-7; 8 positions match TRBD2. Germline V gene data show CDR1 as SGHVS and CDR2 as FNYEAQ. The CDR3 sequence is 16 residues long. V shed 5 bases and J 2 bases; nucleotides not matched to a gene: 11. The CDR3 coding sequence is TGTGCCAGCAGCCGTAACGGAATAGCGGGACCCTACGAGCAGTACTTC. Its protein product is CASSRNGIAGPYEQYF.

This chain links TRBV6-5 with TRBJ2-7; maybe TRBD2 (6 bases). Germline CDR1 is MNHEY and CDR2 is SVGAGI. The CDR3 is 15 residues long. V was clipped by 0 bases and J by 4 bases, with 13 bases between them. CDR3 sequence: CASSYSSLAIYEQYF. CDR3 in DNA: TGTGCCAGCAGTTACTCGTCGCTAGCGATTTACGAGCAGTACTTC.

As DNA, the CDR3 is TGTGCCAGTAGTATAGATAACCGGAGACAGGGGACTAGCGGGAGAGGAACAGATACGCAGTATTTT. It translates to CASSIDNRRQGTSGRGTDTQYF. This sequence joins TRBV19 and TRBJ2-3; 14 bases line up with TRBD2. Trimming cost V 0 bases and J 3 bases; bases outside gene matches: 17. The CDR3 totals 22 residues. The germline gives CDR1 LNHDA, CDR2 SQIVND (reference sequence). The entire variable domain, with the rest obtained from reference TRBV19 and TRBJ2-3, is as follows: DGGITQSPKYLFRKEGQNVTLSCEQNLNHDAMYWYRQDPGQGLRLIYYSQIVNDFQKGDIAEGYSVSREKKESFPLTVTSAQKNPTAFYLCASSIDNRRQGTSGRGTDTQYFGPGTRLTVL.

V usage is TRBV6-1 and J usage is TRBJ2-7; 9 positions match TRBD1. The V gene end was trimmed by 7 bases and the J gene end by 5 bases; junction bases not matched to a gene: 6. Germline-derived CDR1 and CDR2 are MNHNS and SASEGT. CDR3 size: 13 residues. CDR3 residues: CASTGTGQHEQYF. The CDR3 region has the DNA TGTGCCAGCACCGGGACAGGGCAACACGAGCAGTACTTC.